This T cell receptor (beta chain) was obtained from a study of cytomegalovirus exposure and HLA in healthy donors. CDR1 is MGHDK, CDR2 SYGVNS, per germline. V was pared by 4 bases and J by 9 bases, with 9 bases between. The CDR3 length is 11 residues. In the PCR, 60 Vbeta and 13 Jbeta primers were used. Measured with immunoSEQ multiplex PCR; TCRdb has only the in-frame clones, and not every one. The repertoire holds 120,000 or so clones, with approximately 78% as singletons. The V gene is TRBV25-1, the J gene TRBJ1-1; unclear D gene. Sequencing input: PBMCs. This TCR was recovered from a middle-aged woman in good health and CMV-seronegative. The CDR3 protein is CASSGLTKAFF. The CDR3 region has the DNA TGTGCCAGCAGTGGATTAACAAAAGCTTTCTTT.